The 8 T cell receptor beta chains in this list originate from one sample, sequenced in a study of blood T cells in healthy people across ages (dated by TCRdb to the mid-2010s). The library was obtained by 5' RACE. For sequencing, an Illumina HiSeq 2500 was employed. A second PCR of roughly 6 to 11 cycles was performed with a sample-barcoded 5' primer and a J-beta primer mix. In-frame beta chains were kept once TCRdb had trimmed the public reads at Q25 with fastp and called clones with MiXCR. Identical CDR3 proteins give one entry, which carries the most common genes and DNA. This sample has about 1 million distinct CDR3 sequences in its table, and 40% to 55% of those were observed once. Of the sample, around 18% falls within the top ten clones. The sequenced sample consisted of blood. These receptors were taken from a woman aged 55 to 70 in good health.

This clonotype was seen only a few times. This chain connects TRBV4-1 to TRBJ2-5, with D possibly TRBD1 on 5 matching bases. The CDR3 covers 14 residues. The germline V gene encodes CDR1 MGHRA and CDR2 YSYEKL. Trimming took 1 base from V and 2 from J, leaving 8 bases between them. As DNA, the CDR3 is TGCGCCAGCAGCCAAGCCCCAGGGCAAGAGACCCAGTACTTC. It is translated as CASSQAPGQETQYF.

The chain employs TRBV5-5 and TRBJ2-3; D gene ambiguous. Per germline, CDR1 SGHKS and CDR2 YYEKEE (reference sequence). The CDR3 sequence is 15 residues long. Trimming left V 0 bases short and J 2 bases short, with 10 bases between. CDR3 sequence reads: CASSLGQLNTDTQYF. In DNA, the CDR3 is TGTGCCAGCAGCTTGGGGCAGCTTAACACAGATACGCAGTATTTT. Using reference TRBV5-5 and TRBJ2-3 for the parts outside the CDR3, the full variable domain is DAGVTQSPTHLIKTRGQQVTLRCSPISGHKSVSWYQQVLGQGPQFIFQYYEKEERGRGNFPDRFSARQFPNYSSELNVNALLLGDSALYLCASSLGQLNTDTQYFGPGTRLTVL.

The CDR3 nucleotides are TGCAGTGCTAGTTCTAGCGGGAGCTCCTACAATGAGCAGTACTTC. Amino acid sequence: CSASSSGSSYNEQYF. This chain uses TRBV20-1 with TRBJ2-1; TRBD2 matches 10 bases. Gene TRBJ2-7 matches the end of the DNA better, so the J call may be wrong. This CDR3 is 15 amino acids long. Germline V gives CDR1 DFQATT, CDR2 SNEGSKA (reference sequence).

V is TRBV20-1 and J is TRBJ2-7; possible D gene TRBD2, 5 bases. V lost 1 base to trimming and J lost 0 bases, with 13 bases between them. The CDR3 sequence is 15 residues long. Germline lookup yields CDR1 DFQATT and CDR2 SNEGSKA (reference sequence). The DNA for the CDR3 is TGCAGTGCTAGAGGGGAGACTCTAAGCTCCTACGAGCAGTACTTC. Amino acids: CSARGETLSSYEQYF.

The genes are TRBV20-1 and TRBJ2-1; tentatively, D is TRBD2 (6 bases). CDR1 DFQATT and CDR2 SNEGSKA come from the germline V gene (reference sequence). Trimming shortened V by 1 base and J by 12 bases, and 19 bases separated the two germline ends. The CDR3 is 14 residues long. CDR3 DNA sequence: TGCAGTGCTAGAGCACCCGACTCTAGCGTACCGCAGTTCTTC. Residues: CSARAPDSSVPQFF.

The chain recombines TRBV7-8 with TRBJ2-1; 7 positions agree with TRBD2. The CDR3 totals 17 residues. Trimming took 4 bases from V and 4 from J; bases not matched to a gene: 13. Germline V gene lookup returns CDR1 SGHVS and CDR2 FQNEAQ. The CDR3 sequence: CASSSSLLREVYNEQFF. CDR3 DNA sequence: TGTGCCAGCAGCTCCTCTCTGCTACGGGAGGTATACAATGAGCAGTTCTTC.

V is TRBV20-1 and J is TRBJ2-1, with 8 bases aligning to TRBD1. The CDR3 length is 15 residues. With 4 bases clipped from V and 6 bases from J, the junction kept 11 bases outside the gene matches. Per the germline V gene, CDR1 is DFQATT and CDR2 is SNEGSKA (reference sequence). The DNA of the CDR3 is TGCAGTGCTACTACAGGGACAGGAACCCGCAATGAGCAGTTCTTC. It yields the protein CSATTGTGTRNEQFF.

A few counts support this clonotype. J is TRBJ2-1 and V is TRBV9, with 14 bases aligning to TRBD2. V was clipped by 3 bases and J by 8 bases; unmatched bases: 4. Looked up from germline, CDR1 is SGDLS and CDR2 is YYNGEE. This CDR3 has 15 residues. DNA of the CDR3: TGTGCCAGCAGCGATGGGACTAGCGGGAGTCATGAGCAGTTCTTC. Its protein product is CASSDGTSGSHEQFF.